A selection of T cell receptor beta chains follows, all from one sample in a study of human T cells and chemical hapten exposure. TCRdb re-derived calls from the RACE reads in MiXCR, one entry per CDR3 protein. Among 62,000 or so distinct CDR3 sequences, 9.5% to 13% were seen once, and the ten largest hold 5.2%. The source material was whole blood, sampled in connection with sensitization to the hapten diphenylcyclopropenone (DPC). The receptor source for this set is a woman between 50 and 59 years old with alopecia areata. Some clones in this sample may be carry-over from other donors' samples. CDR3s include the opening cysteine and the closing phenylalanine or tryptophan. The order of the fields is clone size, J gene, V gene, D gene, CDR3 protein, CDR3 DNA. The D gene is left open where the match is weak. Rows give clone size only sometimes, using once, few, many, or a class for an expanded clone.

many,TRBJ1-5,TRBV10-3,TRBD1,CAIRDRENQPQHF,TGTGCCATCAGGGACAGGGAGAATCAGCCCCAGCATTTT
-,TRBJ2-3,TRBV9,-,CASSGQIGQMTQYF,TGTGCCAGCAGCGGCCAAATAGGGCAGATGACGCAGTATTTT
-,TRBJ2-7,TRBV20-1,TRBD2,CSAKRDRLAGVDEQYF,TGCAGTGCTAAACGAGACCGCCTAGCGGGAGTAGACGAGCAGTACTTC
-,TRBJ1-5,TRBV20-1,TRBD1,CSAGRTGTPNQPQHF,TGCAGTGCTGGAAGGACAGGGACCCCCAATCAGCCCCAGCATTTT
many,TRBJ2-1,TRBV12-3/TRBV12-4,-,CASSQSPGEQFF,TGTGCCAGCAGCCAATCCCCCGGCGAGCAGTTCTTC
many,TRBJ1-5,TRBV13,-,CASSLGGNSNQPQHF,TGTGCCAGCAGCTTAGGAGGGAATAGCAATCAGCCCCAGCATTTT
many,TRBJ1-2,TRBV18,-,CASSSYLTQGGYGYTF,TGTGCCAGCTCATCTTACCTAACACAGGGCGGCTATGGCTACACCTTC
few,TRBJ2-2,TRBV19,-,CASSKRIRDTGELFF,TGTGCCAGTAGTAAGCGAATCAGGGACACCGGGGAGCTGTTTTTT
many,TRBJ2-7,TRBV20-1,-,CSAKAYAGNTYEQYF,TGCAGTGCCAAGGCGTATGCGGGCAATACCTACGAGCAGTACTTC
many,TRBJ2-2,TRBV29-1,-,CSVESDTGELFF,TGCAGCGTTGAGTCAGACACCGGGGAGCTGTTTTTT
few,TRBJ2-1,TRBV24-1,TRBD1,CATQGQGSRGQFF,TGTGCCACTCAGGGACAGGGGAGCCGGGGGCAGTTCTTC
-,TRBJ2-2,TRBV5-1,-,CASSLAGADYTGELFF,TGCGCCAGCAGCTTGGCCGGGGCAGATTACACCGGGGAGCTGTTTTTT
few,TRBJ1-1,TRBV7-2,-,CASRKDYTEAFF,TGTGCCAGCAGGAAAGACTACACTGAAGCTTTCTTT
-,TRBJ1-1,TRBV5-6,-,CASIMRGAENTEAFF,TGTGCCAGCATCATGAGGGGCGCCGAGAACACTGAAGCTTTCTTT
few,TRBJ2-5,TRBV20-1,-,CSARTLTRAQGETQYF,TGCAGTGCTAGAACCCTGACTAGGGCCCAGGGAGAGACCCAGTACTTC
-,TRBJ2-7,TRBV19,-,CASRDRSISYEQYF,TGTGCCAGCAGAGACAGGTCTATCTCCTACGAGCAGTACTTC
-,TRBJ2-7,TRBV20-1,TRBD2,CSASPGTSVYEQYF,TGCAGTGCTTCCCCCGGGACTAGCGTTTACGAGCAGTACTTC
-,TRBJ1-6,TRBV27,TRBD1,CASSLWRGTGGPNSPLHF,TGTGCCAGCAGTTTATGGAGGGGGACAGGGGGCCCAAATTCACCCCTCCACTTT
many,TRBJ1-2,TRBV2,-,CASSTSDSYGYTF,TGTGCCAGCAGTACCTCCGACAGCTATGGCTACACCTTC
few,TRBJ1-2,TRBV12-3/TRBV12-4,-,CASSLGSAYGYTF,TGTGCCAGCAGTTTGGGATCAGCTTATGGCTACACCTTC
once,TRBJ2-5,TRBV7-2,TRBD1,CASSTPGTVQETQYF,TGTGCCAGCAGCACCCCCGGGACAGTCCAAGAGACCCAGTACTTC
-,TRBJ1-1,TRBV19,-,CASTVVRGTEAFF,TGTGCCAGTACCGTGGTCCGGGGCACTGAAGCTTTCTTT
many,TRBJ1-2,TRBV28,-,CASSLRTGSGYTF,TGTGCCAGCAGTTTAAGGACGGGGTCTGGCTACACCTTC
many,TRBJ2-7,TRBV20-1,TRBD2,CSVSRTSGRVEQYF,TGCAGTGTATCGCGGACTAGCGGGAGGGTCGAGCAGTACTTC
few,TRBJ1-5,TRBV2,-,CATSSGGNNQPQHF,TGTGCCACTTCTTCCGGGGGAAACAATCAGCCCCAGCATTTT
many,TRBJ2-1,TRBV7-2,-,CASSSRPGTQRGSYNEQFF,TGTGCCAGCAGCAGCAGACCCGGGACACAGAGGGGATCCTACAATGAGCAGTTCTTC
many,TRBJ2-7,TRBV20-1,TRBD1,CSARDSGQGVGEQYF,TGCAGTGCTAGGGACTCCGGACAGGGGGTCGGAGAGCAGTACTTC
many,TRBJ1-2,TRBV21-1,-,CASSKDPGAFYGYTF,TGTGCCAGCAGCAAGGATCCAGGGGCCTTCTATGGCTACACCTTC
-,TRBJ2-2,TRBV5-1,TRBD1,CASSLMGQPWDGELFF,TGCGCCAGCAGCTTGATGGGACAGCCCTGGGACGGGGAGCTGTTTTTT
-,TRBJ1-5,TRBV6-1,TRBD1,CASSVGTGRDQPQHF,TGTGCCAGCAGTGTCGGGACAGGGCGGGATCAGCCCCAGCATTTT
-,TRBJ1-5,TRBV20-1,-,CSAPVPHYSNQPQHF,TGCAGTGCTCCCGTACCTCATTATAGCAATCAGCCCCAGCATTTT
many,TRBJ1-1,TRBV12-3/TRBV12-4,TRBD1,CASSRPGQTNTEAFF,TGTGCCAGCAGCCGCCCGGGACAGACGAACACTGAAGCTTTCTTT
-,TRBJ2-5,TRBV7-2,-,CASSLLGLPRTQYF,TGTGCCAGCAGCTTATTAGGGCTGCCCCGGACCCAGTACTTC
-,TRBJ2-5,TRBV7-6,-,CASSPGPETQYF,TGTGCCAGCAGCCCCGGACCAGAGACCCAGTACTTC
-,TRBJ2-5,TRBV7-9,TRBD1,CASSLGQGAQYF,TGTGCCAGCAGCTTAGGGCAGGGGGCCCAGTACTTC
many,TRBJ2-7,TRBV4-2,TRBD2,CASSQGGTSGYEQYF,TGTGCCAGCAGCCAAGGAGGGACTAGCGGCTACGAGCAGTACTTC
few,TRBJ1-1,TRBV20-1,-,CSAITITEAFF,TGCAGTGCTATAACAATCACTGAAGCTTTCTTT
many,TRBJ2-1,TRBV27,TRBD2,CASSLSQVVAGLAGDEQFF,TGTGCCAGCAGTCTTAGCCAGGTAGTCGCGGGACTAGCGGGAGATGAGCAGTTCTTC
-,TRBJ1-1,TRBV29-1,-,CSVETEGTEAFF,TGCAGCGTTGAAACGGAGGGGACTGAAGCTTTCTTT
few,TRBJ2-1,TRBV5-6,TRBD1,CASSLTGGRNEQFF,TGTGCCAGCAGCTTGACAGGGGGCAGGAATGAGCAGTTCTTC
many,TRBJ1-5,TRBV19,-,CASSTGQLGNQPQHF,TGTGCCAGTAGTACAGGACAGCTAGGGAATCAGCCCCAGCATTTT
few,TRBJ1-1,TRBV5-5,TRBD1,CASSYGTGGVDTEAFF,TGTGCCAGCAGCTACGGGACAGGGGGCGTTGACACTGAAGCTTTCTTT
-,TRBJ2-5,TRBV2,TRBD2,CASRPGTSGRKTQYF,TGTGCCAGCAGACCCGGGACTAGCGGGCGGAAGACCCAGTACTTC
few,TRBJ2-1,TRBV5-4,-,CASRFIGGRYNEQFF,TGTGCCAGCAGATTTATCGGGGGAAGATACAATGAGCAGTTCTTC
-,TRBJ1-2,TRBV4-2,-,CASSQAAGNNYGYTF,TGTGCCAGCAGCCAAGCAGCCGGGAACAACTATGGCTACACCTTC